This entry features one T cell receptor (beta chain) sequence. What it binds is not known. This record comes from a study of T cell repertoires in cytomegalovirus infection. Study-wide context: From public TCR beta signatures came an indication of both CMV infection and matching HLA type.

The germline V gene has CDR1 MDHEN and CDR2 SYDVKM. V was trimmed by 6 bases and J by 4 bases, leaving 12 bases between them. The length of the CDR3 is 13 residues. TCRdb passed the reads through MiXCR, listing each CDR3 protein once. The profile shows some 700,000 distinct CDR3 sequences, roughly 36% of them singletons. Study-wide results and caveats: Adding up the frequency of public TCR beta families identified people who carried CMV plus the relevant HLA. HLA-C-restricted CMV clonotypes gave the most frequent clonotype in two of eight donors.

The V call is TRBV28, the J call TRBJ1-2, with D possibly TRBD1 on 5 matching bases. The sequence derives from a human donor in good health (CMV status not recorded). Some clones in this sample may be carry-over from other donors' samples. Sequenced sample: PBMCs. CDR3 sequence reads: CASSRRGTYGYTF. CDR3 DNA: TGTGCCAGCAGCCGGAGGGGAACCTATGGCTACACCTTC.